This section outlines one T cell receptor (beta chain) sequence together with its context. Its antigen is unidentified. The data originate from a study of radiation and T cells in renal cell carcinoma. Overall study results and limits: Baseline intratumoral clonotype presence is unknown without pretreatment biopsies.

Profiling relied on immunoSEQ multiplex PCR, and the TCRdb table lists in-frame clones only, not all of them. The sample holds about 170,000 clones, 88% seen once. The V gene end was trimmed by 3 bases and the J gene end by 2 bases; junction bases not matched to a gene: 7. Germline CDR1 LGHNA, CDR2 YNFKEQ. This CDR3 spans 16 amino acids. As to time point: blood 4 weeks post-SBRT, at nephrectomy. Sample treatment: 15 Gy SBRT to primary tumor, nephrectomy 4 weeks later. Nephrectomy followed 15 Gy stereotactic body radiation by 4 weeks. Serial blood draws occurred at baseline and 2 and 4 weeks post-SBRT. The tumor was a clear cell renal cell carcinoma.

This chain uses TRBV4-2 with TRBJ1-3; TRBD1 agrees at 7 bases. The sequences come from blood, collected from a patient whose treatment included radiotherapy and nephrectomy. The receptor was isolated from a woman in her forties or fifties with renal cell carcinoma. CDR3 protein: CASSQSQGGTGNTIYF. The CDR3 coding sequence is TGTGCCAGCAGCCAGTCCCAGGGGGGGACTGGAAACACCATATATTTT.